Described below is a single TCR beta chain sequence and its context. This clone was recorded once. Its antigen remains undetermined. Within one base of it there is no much larger clone, and no base qualities were kept. The cohort was made up of 666 healthy bone marrow donors. All cohort members were sampled while nominally healthy, although unrecorded immune exposures were likely present. The donor was CMV seropositive and belonged to the group of 250 to 300 seropositive cohort members. Every donor gave a peripheral blood sample, and the peripheral blood mononuclear cells from that sample were used for TCR beta sequencing. Genomic DNA was extracted from the blood cell samples with the Qiagen DNeasy Blood Extraction Kit. This specimen belongs to a study of cytomegalovirus exposure and HLA in healthy donors (dated by TCRdb to about 2017). Study-level background: An earlier analysis of 587 of the donors reported under 300 Gb of sequence data and 100 million to 120 million unique TCR beta sequences obtained from approximately 180 million T cells. To study patterns of TCR occurrence, a later analysis re-analyzed previously published TCR beta repertoires from 700 or so donors and added high-resolution HLA genotyping. About 280 gigabases of sequencing data and 70 million to 95 million unique TCR sequences made up an early release that covered some 640 HLA-typed donors. Across about 380 genotyped donors of the cohort, an average of approximately 200,000 unique TCR beta nucleotide sequences per donor were sequenced, and roughly 20% of those sequences were non-productive. The study aimed to test whether signatures of past pathogen exposure could be identified by cataloging public T cell receptors. In addition to the first cohort of roughly 670 subjects, a separate validation cohort of about 120 different subjects was used. To decide whether each TCR beta V gene segment behaved as functional or pseudogenic, an earlier analysis of some 600 of the donors relied on high-throughput TCR beta sequencing. Of the roughly 410 genotyped donors, 65% to 90% were placed in the genetic ancestry cluster associated with self-reported Caucasian donors. Alongside the repertoire data, information on donor age, sex, ethnicity and CMV serostatus was compiled. Genome-wide SNP genotypes for about 55% of the roughly 670 donors were used in a later genetic analysis, which treated that subset as a discovery cohort. Every repertoire in the discovery cohort had been generated on one and the same sequencing platform. Class I and class II HLA loci were covered by the typing at four-digit resolution. Rather than using new phenotypic data, the later analysis identified candidate immune exposures from TCR beta sequences and from how often those sequences occurred across donors. Four or five DR-DQ haplotypes were treated as single units for association and clustering because of strong linkage in the cohort. The study combined high-throughput TCR immunosequencing, statistical association of individual TCRs with disease status, and machine learning to predict cytomegalovirus infection status. The number of typed donors differed by locus: roughly 629-640 for A, B, C, DRB1 and DQB1; approximately 520 for DQA1; approximately 600 for DPA1; and 400 to 480 for DPB1. The study profiled the T cell repertoires of under 850 subjects by immunosequencing and related them to cytomegalovirus serostatus.

Broad study findings and their caveats: In a later genetic analysis, fewer N-insertions in productive TCRs were reported among donors in an Asian-associated ancestry cluster than the roughly 700-donor mean. At a false discovery rate of 0.05, a later analysis linked 16,000 or so TCR beta sequences to specific HLA alleles. The study listed 150 to 200 TCR beta chains as associated with cytomegalovirus. The earlier analysis of some 540 of the donors excluded fewer than 20 rarely observed V segments, including chromosome 9 orphons, because counts were too low. It was suggested by the authors that the approach could potentially be generalized to other disease states and immunological phenotypes. Sequencing depth was assumed to be roughly uniform across donors in the presence/absence analyses, though that assumption may not hold. V-gene and J-gene trimming of TCR beta chains was associated with a missense DCLRE1C variant in a later genetic analysis, and the association was replicated in an independent cohort. A further reported finding was that TCR beta sequences accurately predicted the HLA-A and HLA-B alleles for most subjects in the first cohort. The classifier was reported to diagnose cytomegalovirus status with high specificity and sensitivity in both the original cohort and the validation cohort. The sequencing pipeline was judged likely to have produced a cluster of highly shared sequence variants as a technical artifact. Correlated functional status among segregating V segments might reflect linkage disequilibrium, but an unknown experimental factor could not be ruled out. Three of the identified cytomegalovirus-associated TCR beta chains were confirmed in vitro to be specific for cytomegalovirus antigens. A later analysis found that HLA-associated TCR beta chains were more clonally expanded and had lower generation probabilities than equally common non-associated chains. Because HLA typing was missing for some donors at each locus, association tests included only the typed subset. Because the 87-base-pair reads could not distinguish some IMGT-functional V segments, including TRBV6-2 and TRBV6-3, those segments were excluded. According to a later analysis, parvovirus B19, influenza, CMV and Epstein-Barr virus appeared linked to several top co-occurrence clusters. According to a later analysis, TCR association rates differed among HLA loci, with DRB1 alleles showing the most associated TCRs and HLA-C alleles showing the fewest. When HLA alleles, especially DR and DQ, strongly co-occurred, attributing TCR associations to individual alleles was difficult. In a later analysis, most CMV-associated TCR beta chains were found to appear HLA-restricted, with HLA associations seemingly driven largely by CMV exposure. CMV serostatus was the only immune exposure information available for the cohort. Broadly in line with IMGT annotations, most TCR beta V segments showed up in productive rearrangements about 87% or about 30% of the time in an earlier analysis of 587 of the donors. Only TCR beta chains were sequenced in this cohort, and the absence of alpha or paired-chain data limited detectable features. Most TCR sequences were seen in very few donors, while some public TCRs were found in many individuals.

The library came from the immunoSEQ multiplex PCR assay. The multiplex PCR relied on a mix of 60 forward primers for TCR Vbeta segments and 13 reverse primers for TCR Jbeta segments. A multiplex PCR assay on genomic DNA amplified the CDR3 region of rearranged TCR beta genes. The Illumina HiSeq System was used to sequence the amplified TCR beta libraries as 87-base-pair reads. In the original analysis: Across the 670 or so repertoires, a later analysis counted approximately 75 million unique TCR beta chains, around 11 million of which were shared by at least two donors. To remove PCR and sequencing errors, raw reads were error-corrected and collapsed into unique sequences using a nearest-neighbor algorithm that merged closely related sequences. V, D and J gene segments were assigned by aligning CDR3 sequences to IMGT reference sequences. For a sequence to be retained, a match of at least six nucleotides to both a V gene segment and a J gene segment was required. A rearrangement was called productive if the CDR3 had no stop codons and remained in frame with V and J, and every other rearrangement was called non-productive. Following IMGT convention, CDR3 was defined as the stretch from the second conserved V-encoded cysteine to the conserved J-encoded phenylalanine. In an earlier analysis of just under 600 of the donors, sequences lacking an unambiguous match to a single V gene segment were excluded. An earlier analysis of over 450 of the donors classified V segments as functional when productive rearrangements were above 56.7% and as segregating when the standard deviation between donors was above 5%. A statistical classification framework was developed to diagnose cytomegalovirus status using the catalog of TCR beta chain sequences. In a later analysis, TCR nucleotide sequences were compared against IMGT/GENE-DB human TR gene sequences so that V and J genes could be assigned. Using the TCRdist pipeline, a later analysis assigned CDR3 sequences along with most-parsimonious VDJ recombination scenarios. In a later analysis, each TCR beta chain was defined by its CDR3 amino acid sequence together with its V-gene family, and reads without a unique V-gene family were excluded. A later analysis removed 592 highly shared, low-generation-probability nucleotide sequences to deal with suspected cross-contamination and a sequencing artifact. In a later analysis, a clonal expansion index was calculated for each public chain from normalized within-repertoire ranks of inferred template counts. In a later analysis, generation probabilities were computed with a VDJ recombination model fitted to out-of-frame rearrangements, and the resulting probabilities were checked against IGoR. A later analysis scored TCR-TCR, TCR-HLA and TCR-CMV co-occurrence with hypergeometric tests, applying a repertoire-size bias correction to TCR pairs. In a later analysis, false discovery rates were estimated by permuting HLA or CMV assignments 20 times. In a later analysis, co-occurring TCRs were grouped with DBSCAN, and TCRdist sequence similarity was added when clustering was performed within HLA-allele-positive subsets. For co-occurrence clustering, repertoires with fewer than 30,000 or more than 120,000 public chains were excluded, along with a handful of repertoires with anomalous nucleotide sharing. TCRdb provides this immuneACCESS table in a form limited to in-frame rearrangements. Some clones are lacking; in checked studies, under half of them reflect an unresolved V gene, and why the rest are absent is not known. The D gene and trimming were derived from the DNA, and the V and J assignments and clone size from that table. In this sample the table shows about 200,000 clones, 79% of which occur a single time. 1.5% to 1.7% of the sample belongs to the ten largest clones.

The germline V and J ends show losses of 2 bases and 7 bases respectively, and no gene match explains 4 bases of the junction. From cysteine to phenylalanine, the CDR3 is 13 amino acids long. Of all the DNA, just the CDR3 is kept, 39 bases in frame from base 1. In the germline V gene, CDR1 corresponds to MNHNS and CDR2 to SASEGT. The clonotype comes from a girl aged 5 to 17 in good health and CMV-seropositive. This chain is built from TRBV6-1 and TRBJ2-7, with TRBD1 matching 8 junction bases. The sample was PBMCs. The encoded CDR3 is CASSEQGAEEQYF. The DNA sequence is given as TGTGCCAGCAGTGAACAGGGGGCGGAGGAGCAGTACTTC.